The 14 T cell receptor beta chains given below trace back to one sample, sequenced in a study of STAT5B mutations in CD4+ large granular lymphocyte leukemia. The assay was immunoSEQ multiplex PCR, and TCRdb's table has in-frame clones only and misses some. The sample consists of around 48,000 clones, around 70% of them appearing once. The sequenced sample was CD4+ T cells from blood buffy coats. The source is a human donor in good health.

V and J are TRBV28 and TRBJ2-7; unclear D gene. The germline CDR1 and CDR2 sequences are MDHEN and SYDVKM. The CDR3 contains 16 residues. V dropped 6 bases and J dropped 2 bases, with 20 bases sitting between them. DNA for the CDR3: TGTGCCAGCAGCCCCACATGGTCCCCTGACCCCTACGAGCAGTACTTC. Its translation is CASSPTWSPDPYEQYF.

This clone was counted between two and nine times. The rearrangement joins TRBV5-1 to TRBJ1-1, with D unclear. The CDR3 spans 13 residues. V gave up 5 bases and J gave up 5 bases, with 13 bases separating them. Germline lookup yields CDR1 SGHRS and CDR2 YFSETQ. The CDR3 DNA is TGCGCCAGCAGGTTAGGTGGGAGGACTGAAGCTTTCTTT. Translated, it gives CASRLGGRTEAFF.

The chain joins TRBV10-2 to TRBJ1-5; D not certain. This CDR3 has 13 residues. Trimming took off 4 bases at V and 7 bases at J, with 11 bases between the two ends. CDR1 WSHSY and CDR2 SAAADI come from the germline V gene. DNA of the CDR3: TGCGCCAGCAGTGGGGAGCAGGACCAGCCCCAGCATTTT. As protein: CASSGEQDQPQHF.

The rearrangement joins TRBV5-1 to TRBJ2-2, with 10 nucleotides matching TRBD2. The junction had 7 bases not matched to a gene; V was cut back by 4 bases and J by 1 base. Germline V gene data show CDR1 as SGHRS and CDR2 as YFSETQ. The CDR3 is 17 residues long. The CDR3 loop is CASSQAGLAVNTGELFF. The CDR3 DNA sequence: TGCGCCAGCAGCCAAGCAGGACTAGCGGTGAACACCGGGGAGCTGTTTTTT.

This clone has just a few counts. This sequence joins TRBV7-9 and TRBJ1-5; a possible D gene is TRBD1 (5 bases). The V gene's germline CDR1 is SEHNR and CDR2 FQNEAQ (reference sequence). CDR3 length: 18 amino acids. Trimming removed 1 base at V and 2 bases at J, with 18 bases between. CDR3 coding DNA: TGTGCCAGCAGCTTAGAGGGGTCGGGGCAGGGAGGCAATCAGCCCCAGCATTTT. This codes for CASSLEGSGQGGNQPQHF. Drawing the rest from reference TRBV7-9 and TRBJ1-5, the complete variable domain is DTGVSQNPRHKITKRGQNVTFRCDPISEHNRLYWYRQTLGQGPEFLTYFQNEAQLEKSRLLSDRFSAERPKGSFSTLEIQRTEQGDSAMYLCASSLEGSGQGGNQPQHFGDGTRLSIL.

The chain uses TRBV19 and TRBJ2-5; D remains unclear. The CDR3 sequence is 13 residues long. With 5 bases removed from V and 2 bases from J, the gap between germline ends came to 9 bases. Germline loops: CDR1 LNHDA, CDR2 SQIVND (reference sequence). The CDR3 region has the DNA TGTGCCAGTAGTGATAGTGGGCAAGAGACCCAGTACTTC. This translates into CASSDSGQETQYF. Combining the CDR3 with reference TRBV19 and TRBJ2-5 gives the whole variable domain DGGITQSPKYLFRKEGQNVTLSCEQNLNHDAMYWYRQDPGQGLRLIYYSQIVNDFQKGDIAEGYSVSREKKESFPLTVTSAQKNPTAFYLCASSDSGQETQYFGPGTRLLVL.

The J gene is TRBJ1-2, the V gene TRBV28, with D uncertain. The germline CDR1 and CDR2 sequences are MDHEN and SYDVKM. V was trimmed by 3 bases and J by 3 bases, leaving 5 bases between them. The CDR3 runs to 12 residues. The CDR3 bases are TGTGCCAGCAGTTTTATCGACTATGGCTACACCTTC. It encodes CASSFIDYGYTF.

Only a few counts were recorded for this clone. The V and J genes are TRBV18 and TRBJ1-2; D remains unclear. CDR3 length: 16 amino acids. Per germline, CDR1 KGHSH and CDR2 LQKENI. V lost 6 bases, J lost 4 bases, and 21 bases lay in between. The CDR3 sequence: CASSKTRSAEGYGYTF. The CDR3 coding sequence is TGTGCCAGCTCGAAAACCCGGTCGGCGGAGGGCTATGGCTACACCTTC.

This CDR3 reads CASSTDRQREQFF. The CDR3 nucleotides are TGTGCCAGCAGTACCGACAGACAGAGAGAGCAGTTCTTC. J is TRBJ2-1 and V is TRBV2, with D maybe TRBD1 (5 bases). Trimming shortened V by 5 bases and J by 10 bases, and 15 bases separated the two germline ends. This CDR3 region has 13 residues. Germline values: CDR1 SNHLY, CDR2 FYNNEI.

V gene TRBV28 combines with J gene TRBJ1-5; a possible D gene is TRBD1 (5 bases). This CDR3 is 13 amino acids long. V was pared by 8 bases and J by 0 bases, with 8 bases between. Per germline, CDR1 MDHEN and CDR2 SYDVKM. The CDR3 is CASGTVSNQPQHF. CDR3 nucleotide sequence: TGTGCCAGCGGGACTGTTAGCAATCAGCCCCAGCATTTT.

The V and J genes are TRBV16 and TRBJ1-3; D not certain. Trimming left V 3 bases short and J 0 bases short, with 9 bases between. The CDR3 length is 15 residues. Germline assignment: CDR1 KGHSY and CDR2 FQNENV. CDR3 loop: CASSQTQSSGNTIYF. CDR3 nucleotides: TGTGCCAGCAGCCAGACACAGAGCTCTGGAAACACCATATATTTT. Full variable domain (rest looked up from reference TRBV16 and TRBJ1-3): GEEVAQTPKHLVRGEGQKAKLYCAPIKGHSYVFWYQQVLKNEFKFLISFQNENVFDETGMPKERFSAKCLPNSPCSLEIQATKLEDSAVYFCASSQTQSSGNTIYFGEGSWLTVV.

This sequence joins TRBV6-1 and TRBJ2-1; maybe TRBD1 (6 bases). Trimming took off 6 bases at V and 10 bases at J, with 22 bases between the two ends. Germline lookup yields CDR1 MNHNS and CDR2 SASEGT. The CDR3 consists of 15 residues. CDR3 sequence reads: CASSDEGQGGGEQFF. The CDR3, as DNA: TGTGCCAGCAGCGACGAAGGGCAGGGTGGGGGCGAGCAGTTCTTC.

This rearrangement joins TRBV6-5 to TRBJ2-1; TRBD1 agrees at 8 bases. The CDR3 runs 15 residues. Germline CDR1 and CDR2: MNHEY and SVGAGI. J lost 2 bases, V lost 7 bases, and 7 bases had no gene match. CDR3 loop: CASTSGTGAYNEQFF. For the CDR3, the DNA is TGTGCCAGCACCTCCGGGACAGGAGCCTACAATGAGCAGTTCTTC.

In DNA form, the CDR3 reads TGTGCCAGCTCACCACCTCCGGAACCCACCACAGATACGCAGTATTTT. This translates into CASSPPPEPTTDTQYF. V gene TRBV18 combines with J gene TRBJ2-3; no reliable D call. Trimming removed 0 bases at V and 2 bases at J, with 12 bases between. The CDR3 spans 16 residues. CDR1 is KGHSH, CDR2 LQKENI, per germline.